This TCR beta chain was observed in a study of cytomegalovirus exposure and HLA in healthy donors. Notes on this clone: Its antigen is unknown.

The V and J ends lost 6 bases and 1 base respectively, with 10 bases between them. The CDR3 is 14 amino acids. Germline V gene data show CDR1 as MNHNS and CDR2 as SASEGT. The validation cohort, a group of more than 95 subjects, included the donors and was separate from the approximately 650-subject first cohort. Study-wide points: The TCR clusters that emerged in the first cohort tended, a later analysis found, to co-occur in the approximately 130 validation repertoires. Overall, approximately 180 TCR beta chains were annotated as cytomegalovirus-associated.

Assay used: immunoSEQ multiplex PCR; TCRdb lists only in-frame clones, some missing. The sample lists tens of thousands of clones; around 95% were seen once. The sequencing sample was made of PBMCs. The clonotype was recovered from a man between 18 and 35 years old in good health and CMV-seropositive. The chain combines TRBV6-1 with TRBJ1-5; D gene unclear. CDR3 bases: TGTGCCAGCAGAGAGGTGATGAGCAATCAGCCCCAGCATTTT. Protein: CASREVMSNQPQHF.